What follows are 20 T cell receptor beta chains derived from one specimen sequenced in a study of cytomegalovirus exposure and HLA in healthy donors. The PCR had 60 Vbeta and 13 Jbeta primers. Here immunoSEQ multiplex PCR was the method, and the copy in TCRdb shows in-frame clones only, minus some. In the table there are about 170,000 clones, 75% to 85% of which are singletons. The sequenced sample consisted of PBMCs. Source of these receptors: a female donor in good health and CMV-seronegative.

J is TRBJ2-2 and V is TRBV28; possible D gene TRBD1, 6 bases. The CDR3 is 14 amino acids. Germline CDR1 and CDR2: MDHEN and SYDVKM. Deletions cut 6 bases from V and 0 bases from J, with 8 bases between. The DNA for the CDR3 is TGTGCCAGCAGGGGGGCGGCGAACACCGGGGAGCTGTTTTTT. Its translation: CASRGAANTGELFF.

The chain joins TRBV6-1 to TRBJ1-5; D possibly corresponds to TRBD1 (6 bases). The length of the CDR3 is 15 residues. CDR1 is MNHNS and CDR2 is SASEGT in the germline V gene. V lost 6 bases to trimming and J lost 7 bases, with 19 bases between them. CDR3 DNA: TGTGCCAGCAGCTCAGGAGACAGGTTTTCCCAGCCCCAGCATTTT. Protein: CASSSGDRFSQPQHF.

The J gene is TRBJ2-1, the V gene TRBV5-1, with 10 nucleotides matching TRBD2. The V gene end was trimmed by 3 bases and the J gene end by 3 bases; junction bases not matched to a gene: 3. Germline-derived CDR1 and CDR2 are SGHRS and YFSETQ. The CDR3 is 15 amino acids. This chain's CDR3 is CASSSSGGGYNEQFF. The CDR3 DNA sequence: TGCGCCAGCAGCTCCAGCGGGGGGGGCTACAATGAGCAGTTCTTC.

The chain is built from TRBV19 and TRBJ2-1; the D is unclear. The CDR3 extends over 15 amino acids. Germline CDR1 LNHDA, CDR2 SQIVND (reference sequence). V was pared by 1 base and J by 0 bases, with 7 bases between. The CDR3 DNA follows: TGTGCCAGTAGTATAGGGTCCAGCTCCTACAATGAGCAGTTCTTC. This gives the protein CASSIGSSSYNEQFF. Looking up the rest from reference TRBV19 and TRBJ2-1 gives the full variable domain: DGGITQSPKYLFRKEGQNVTLSCEQNLNHDAMYWYRQDPGQGLRLIYYSQIVNDFQKGDIAEGYSVSREKKESFPLTVTSAQKNPTAFYLCASSIGSSSYNEQFFGPGTRLTVL.

The rearrangement joins TRBV18 to TRBJ2-5; perhaps TRBD1 as D (6 bases). TRBJ2-7 explains the end of the DNA better; the J call may be wrong. The CDR3 is made up of 17 amino acids. In germline, CDR1 is KGHSH, CDR2 LQKENI. The CDR3 DNA is TGTGCCAGCTCACCAAACACAGGGTCTGGAGCAGGGTCCGAGCAGTACTTC. This sequence encodes CASSPNTGSGAGSEQYF.

This chain joins TRBV4-1 and TRBJ2-2; tentatively, D is TRBD2 (5 bases). Germline CDR1 reads MGHRA; CDR2 reads YSYEKL. The CDR3 extends over 16 amino acids. Trimming took off 1 base at V and 4 bases at J, with 13 bases between the two ends. The CDR3 nucleotides read TGCGCCAGCAGCCAAGTGTCGGGTCGGGGCACCGGGGAGCTGTTTTTT. Encoded protein: CASSQVSGRGTGELFF.

The table lists this clone with a few counts. V is TRBV7-2 and J is TRBJ2-7, with a weak D call TRBD2 (6 bases). CDR3 length: 15 amino acids. The V end was cut by 1 base, the J end by 4 bases, with 14 bases between. The germline V gene encodes CDR1 SGHTA and CDR2 FQGNSA. DNA for the CDR3: TGTGCCAGCAGCTTAGTGGGGCGGGGAGGTTACGAGCAGTACTTC. Translated, it gives CASSLVGRGGYEQYF.

The V and J genes are TRBV28 and TRBJ2-1; 9 bases are a match to TRBD1. The CDR3 consists of 16 residues. Germline CDR1 is MDHEN and CDR2 is SYDVKM. Germline trimming cut 4 bases from V and 6 bases from J; bases unmatched to any gene: 10. The CDR3 DNA is TGTGCCAGCAGTTCAATGGGACAGGGCTCCCCCAATGAGCAGTTCTTC. Protein sequence: CASSSMGQGSPNEQFF.

The chain recombines TRBV10-3 with TRBJ1-5; 9 positions match TRBD1. The V segment lost 11 bases and the J segment 4 bases; nucleotides outside the gene matches: 12. The CDR3 is made up of 15 amino acids. The V gene's germline CDR1 is ENHRY and CDR2 SYGVKD. CDR3 DNA: TGTGCCTCAAGGGGGGGACAGGGAAAGAATCAGCCCCAGCATTTT. Protein sequence: CASRGGQGKNQPQHF.

The chain employs TRBV9 and TRBJ2-3; the D is unclear. The germline CDR1 and CDR2 sequences are SGDLS and YYNGEE. The CDR3 sequence is 12 residues long. With 5 bases removed from V and 8 bases from J, the gap between germline ends came to 12 bases. Written as DNA, the CDR3 is TGTGCCAGCAGGGTACCCAATTCTACGCAGTATTTT. Residues: CASRVPNSTQYF.

In this sample, this clone turned up a few times. This chain joins TRBV6-4 and TRBJ2-1, with 13 bases matching TRBD2. The V gene's germline CDR1 is MRHNA and CDR2 SNTAGT. Germline trimming cut 3 bases from V and 0 bases from J; bases unmatched to any gene: 8. This CDR3 comprises 19 residues. The chain's CDR3 is CASSERLAGGPDSYNEQFF. The CDR3, as DNA: TGTGCCAGCAGTGAAAGACTAGCGGGAGGTCCAGACTCCTACAATGAGCAGTTCTTC.

V gene TRBV29-1 combines with J gene TRBJ2-7; D is uncertain. This CDR3 spans 15 amino acids. Per germline, CDR1 SQVTM and CDR2 ANQGSEA. V lost 7 bases and J 0 bases, leaving 19 bases between the germline ends. CDR3 sequence reads: CSAELGGTSSYEQYF. Written as DNA, the CDR3 is TGCAGCGCTGAGCTTGGCGGAACAAGCTCCTACGAGCAGTACTTC.

The rearrangement joins TRBV28 to TRBJ2-1; 12 bases line up with TRBD2. Germline assignment: CDR1 MDHEN and CDR2 SYDVKM. The CDR3 is made up of 10 amino acids. The chain's CDR3 is CSSGRAEQFF. CDR3 coding DNA: TGTTCTAGCGGGAGGGCGGAGCAGTTCTTC.

Notes on this clone: This sample also contains other DNA sequences that code for the same CDR3. The chain carries TRBV4-2 and TRBJ2-7; TRBD1 agrees at 10 bases. The CDR3 covers 15 residues. The V gene end was trimmed by 1 base and the J gene end by 1 base; junction bases not matched to a gene: 1. CDR1 and CDR2 (germline): LGHNA, YNFKEQ. The CDR3 DNA sequence: TGTGCCAGCAGCCAAGGGACAGGGGGATCCTACGAGCAGTACTTC. Amino acids: CASSQGTGGSYEQYF.

The chain uses TRBV19 and TRBJ2-1, with TRBD2 matching 7 bases. After removal of 6 bases from V and 1 base from J, the junction contained 3 bases not matched to a gene. CDR1 and CDR2 (germline): LNHDA, SQIVND (reference sequence). The CDR3 length is 14 residues. CDR3 residues: CASRAGVSYNEQFF. The CDR3 region has the DNA TGTGCCAGTAGGGCGGGAGTGTCCTACAATGAGCAGTTCTTC.

The chain has TRBV28 and TRBJ1-4; TRBD1 might be the D (5 bases). The V end lost 7 bases, the J end lost 4 bases, and 13 bases lay between the germline ends. Germline V gene sequence: CDR1 MDHEN, CDR2 SYDVKM. The CDR3 sequence is 14 residues long. The CDR3 DNA is TGTGCCAGCACCCCCGGGACTCTTAATGAAAAACTGTTTTTT. This encodes CASTPGTLNEKLFF.

This chain connects TRBV9 to TRBJ2-3, with D possibly TRBD2 on 7 matching bases. The germline V and J ends were trimmed by 4 bases and 0 bases, with 18 bases remaining between them. Germline CDR1 reads SGDLS; CDR2 reads YYNGEE. The length of the CDR3 is 17 residues. CDR3 coding DNA: TGTGCCAGCAGCCCAAATAGGGGGGGCGCGAGCACAGATACGCAGTATTTT. This encodes CASSPNRGGASTDTQYF.

This chain connects TRBV6-4 to TRBJ2-3, with D maybe TRBD2 (6 bases). The length of the CDR3 is 16 residues. The germline CDR1 and CDR2 sequences are MRHNA and SNTAGT. The V gene lost 4 bases and the J gene lost 4 bases, with 18 bases spanning the gap. In DNA, the CDR3 is TGTGCCAGCAGTGTACCTAGGGCGGGGCGGTCAGATACGCAGTATTTT. Amino acids: CASSVPRAGRSDTQYF.

This clone was seen a single time. The chain couples TRBV2 to TRBJ1-4, with D perhaps TRBD1 (6 bases). CDR1 and CDR2 (germline): SNHLY, FYNNEI. There are 15 residues in the CDR3. Trimming stripped 6 bases from V and 10 bases from J, with 21 bases between. The CDR3 DNA sequence: TGTGCCAGCAGAGTCGACAGGTCGTTGGTAGTAAAACTGTTTTTT. Its protein is CASRVDRSLVVKLFF.

This chain uses TRBV5-1 with TRBJ2-5; maybe TRBD2 (6 bases). V shed 0 bases and J shed 5 bases, with 17 bases lying between them. The germline gives CDR1 SGHRS, CDR2 YFSETQ. This CDR3 has 16 amino acids. DNA for the CDR3: TGCGCCAGCAGCTTGGGCACAGCTAGGAGGGTTGAGACCCAGTACTTC. Protein sequence: CASSLGTARRVETQYF.